This T cell receptor (beta chain) was identified during a study of blood T cell repertoires in COVID-19. Study summary: Sites in the United States, Italy and Spain provided acute and convalescent COVID-19 samples.

Germline trimming cut 4 bases from V and 0 bases from J; bases unmatched to any gene: 2. Germline V gene sequence: CDR1 LGHDT, CDR2 YNNKEL (reference sequence). This CDR3 region has 14 residues. Note on this clone: Other DNA sequences within the sample encode an identical CDR3.

Here immunoSEQ multiplex PCR was the method, and the copy in TCRdb shows in-frame clones only, minus some. The sample comprises roughly 240,000 clones, over 80% of which are singletons, and about 4.5% rests with the top ten. The rearrangement joins TRBV3-1 (or the pseudogene TRBV3-2) to TRBJ1-2; 7 positions match TRBD1. The sample consisted of peripheral blood. This receptor was identified in a man aged 55 to 70 who had recovered from COVID-19. The CDR3: CASSRGQTNYGYTF. The CDR3 DNA reads as TGTGCCAGCAGCCGGGGACAGACTAACTATGGCTACACCTTC.